Below, 20 T cell receptor beta chains from the same sample are listed, as sequenced in a study of cytomegalovirus exposure and HLA in healthy donors. It was with 60 Vbeta and 13 Jbeta primers that the PCR ran. Clones were sequenced by immunoSEQ multiplex PCR, and TCRdb holds only the in-frame ones, with some missing. The table for this sample gives 65,000 to 90,000 clones. Sample: PBMCs. These receptors were collected from a female donor in good health and CMV-seropositive.

This rearrangement joins TRBV5-1 to TRBJ2-7, with 7 bases lining up with TRBD1. CDR3 length equals 14 residues. CDR1 is SGHRS, CDR2 YFSETQ, per germline. V gave up 2 bases and J gave up 5 bases; unmatched junction bases: 7. DNA for the CDR3: TGCGCCAGCAGCTTCACAGGGGCCGGGGACGAGCAGTACTTC. It specifies CASSFTGAGDEQYF.

This chain joins TRBV7-6 and TRBJ2-7; tentative D call: TRBD1 (5 bases). CDR1 is SGHVS, CDR2 FNYEAQ, per germline. The CDR3 is 15 amino acids. V dropped 1 base and J dropped 0 bases, with 10 bases sitting between them. The CDR3 nucleotides are TGTGCCAGCAGCTTAGGAACAGGATCCTCCTACGAGCAGTACTTC. Its protein is CASSLGTGSSYEQYF.

The V call is TRBV4-1, the J call TRBJ1-6, with 12 bases identical to TRBD1. This CDR3 has 17 amino acids. Germline assignment: CDR1 MGHRA and CDR2 YSYEKL. V dropped 0 bases and J dropped 10; count of bases not matched to a gene: 7. CDR3 nucleotide sequence: TGCGCCAGCAGCCAAGATAGGGGACAGGGGGCTCTGTCACCCCTCCACTTT. It specifies CASSQDRGQGALSPLHF.

This sequence joins TRBV6-4 and TRBJ2-2, with D possibly TRBD1 on 6 matching bases. The V gene's germline CDR1 is MRHNA and CDR2 SNTAGT. There are 14 residues in the CDR3. V was pared by 3 bases and J by 5 bases, with 10 bases between. CDR3 amino acids: CASSETGTTGELFF. CDR3 coding DNA: TGTGCCAGCAGTGAAACCGGGACAACCGGGGAGCTGTTTTTT.

V and J are TRBV19 and TRBJ1-5, with 10 bases matching TRBD1. V shed 7 bases, J shed 5 bases, and the junction held 8 bases outside the gene matches. Germline CDR1 LNHDA, CDR2 SQIVND (reference sequence). The CDR3 spans 15 residues. This CDR3 reads CASNVRQGAYQPQHF. The CDR3 DNA follows: TGTGCCAGTAACGTGAGACAGGGGGCCTATCAGCCCCAGCATTTT.

The chain couples TRBV5-1 to TRBJ2-3; D perhaps matches TRBD1 (6 bases). CDR1 and CDR2 (germline): SGHRS, YFSETQ. This CDR3 spans 16 amino acids. Trimming took off 0 bases at V and 4 bases at J, with 15 bases between the two ends. The CDR3 is CASSLGTGLGSDTQYF. The CDR3 DNA sequence: TGCGCCAGCAGCTTGGGAACAGGGTTGGGTTCAGATACGCAGTATTTT.

The V call is TRBV29-1, the J call TRBJ2-1, with a tentative D call TRBD2 (5 bases). The germline V gene encodes CDR1 SQVTM and CDR2 ANQGSEA. The CDR3 is made up of 10 amino acids. The CDR3 sequence is CSAGQNEQFF. The CDR3 DNA sequence: TGCAGTGCGGGCCAGAATGAGCAGTTCTTC.

The chain couples TRBV25-1 to TRBJ2-2; 7 bases map to TRBD2. The CDR3 is 16 residues long. The germline gives CDR1 MGHDK, CDR2 SYGVNS. V lost 8 bases to trimming and J lost 3 bases; unmatched junction nucleotides: 12. The CDR3 coding sequence is TGTGCCAGCGAGGGGAGGGAGGGCGCAGACACCGGGGAGCTGTTTTTT. Residues: CASEGREGADTGELFF. The full variable domain, its missing parts supplied by reference TRBV25-1 and TRBJ2-2, is EADIYQTPRYLVIGTGKKITLECSQTMGHDKMYWYQQDPGMELHLIHYSYGVNSTEKGDLSSESTVSRIRTEHFPLTLESARPSHTSQYLCASEGREGADTGELFFGEGSRLTVL.

The genes are TRBV4-3 and TRBJ2-1; maybe TRBD2 (6 bases). This CDR3 is built from 16 residues. Germline V gene data show CDR1 as LGHNA and CDR2 as YSLEER. V was pared by 3 bases and J by 5 bases, with 17 bases between. As DNA, the CDR3 is TGCGCCAGCAGCCATTTATCGGGGGAGACCGACAATGAGCAGTTCTTC. Protein sequence: CASSHLSGETDNEQFF.

The chain has TRBV19 and TRBJ2-2, with D possibly matching TRBD1 (6 bases). Deletions cut 3 bases from V and 0 bases from J, with 11 bases between. This CDR3 spans 16 amino acids. CDR1 LNHDA and CDR2 SQIVND come from the germline V gene (reference sequence). CDR3 in amino acids: CASSIAGVPNTGELFF. In DNA, the CDR3 is TGTGCCAGTAGTATTGCAGGGGTCCCGAACACCGGGGAGCTGTTTTTT.

A note on this clone: The junction does not match germline at one end; this may be a read error. The V gene is TRBV18, the J gene TRBJ2-5, with 11 bases fitting TRBD2. The CDR3 has 14 residues. Germline V gene sequence: CDR1 KGHSH, CDR2 LQKENI. The CDR3 DNA sequence: TGTGCCAGCTCCGGGACTAGCGGAGGGGAGAACCAGTACTTC. Translation gives CASSGTSGGENQYF.

The V and J genes are TRBV30 and TRBJ1-6, with D possibly being TRBD1 (5 bases). This CDR3 region has 16 residues. V was clipped by 2 bases and J by 3 bases, with 14 bases between them. The germline V gene has CDR1 GTSNPN and CDR2 SVGIG (reference sequence). The CDR3 DNA reads as TGTGCCTGGAGTCCGGGGGGAGGTCGCTATAATTCACCCCTCCACTTT. Protein product: CAWSPGGGRYNSPLHF.

The chain couples TRBV18 to TRBJ1-1; 7 bases map to TRBD1. The V segment lost 4 bases and the J segment 4 bases; nucleotides outside the gene matches: 6. The CDR3 totals 14 residues. The germline gives CDR1 KGHSH, CDR2 LQKENI. The CDR3 protein is CASSLDRESTEAFF. The CDR3 nucleotides are TGTGCCAGCTCACTCGACAGGGAGTCCACTGAAGCTTTCTTT.

The chain joins TRBV7-2 to TRBJ1-1; D gene ambiguous. The CDR3 contains 13 residues. Germline loops: CDR1 SGHTA, CDR2 FQGNSA. The V end was cut by 2 bases, the J end by 3 bases, with 7 bases between. CDR3 coding DNA: TGTGCCAGCAGCTTAACGGGGTACACTGAAGCTTTCTTT. Translated, it gives CASSLTGYTEAFF.

The chain combines TRBV4-3 with TRBJ1-6; 7 nucleotides align to TRBD1. Losses at the gene ends were 0 bases for V and 2 bases for J; bases not matched to a gene: 13. CDR1 LGHNA and CDR2 YSLEER come from the germline V gene. The CDR3 runs to 20 residues. The CDR3 sequence: CASSQETGLDRVPYNSPLHF. The CDR3 DNA reads as TGCGCCAGCAGCCAAGAAACGGGCCTCGACAGGGTCCCCTATAATTCACCCCTCCACTTT.

The V and J genes are TRBV2 and TRBJ1-2; D possibly corresponds to TRBD1 (5 bases). The CDR3 is made up of 15 amino acids. V was cut by 6 bases and J by 7 bases, with 21 bases left in between. Per the germline V gene, CDR1 is SNHLY and CDR2 is FYNNEI. The CDR3 protein is CASREFMGGAAGYTF. For the CDR3, the DNA is TGTGCCAGCAGGGAATTTATGGGGGGAGCTGCTGGCTACACCTTC.

The chain joins TRBV5-1 to TRBJ2-7; D not certain. Germline CDR1 SGHRS, CDR2 YFSETQ. The V end lost 2 bases, the J end lost 5 bases, and 8 bases lay between the germline ends. This CDR3 has 12 residues. This CDR3 is CASSFNEDEQYF. The CDR3 DNA follows: TGCGCCAGCAGCTTTAACGAGGACGAGCAGTACTTC.

CDR3 amino acids: CASSLHRGNYGYTF. The CDR3 DNA sequence: TGTGCCAGCAGTTTACACAGGGGCAACTATGGCTACACCTTC. This rearrangement joins TRBV28 to TRBJ1-2; TRBD1 aligns across 7 bases. The CDR3 contains 14 residues. CDR1 is MDHEN and CDR2 is SYDVKM in the germline V gene. With V trimmed by 2 bases and J by 2 bases, 2 bases remained unmatched.

The V gene is TRBV7-2, the J gene TRBJ2-1, with 9 bases that match TRBD1. The V gene end was trimmed by 5 bases and the J gene end by 6 bases; junction bases not matched to a gene: 5. CDR1 and CDR2 from the germline V gene are SGHTA and FQGNSA. CDR3 size: 14 residues. The CDR3 nucleotides are TGTGCCAGCAGCCCGGGACAGGGTATCAATGAGCAGTTCTTC. It is translated as CASSPGQGINEQFF.

The J gene is TRBJ2-2, the V gene TRBV30, with D perhaps TRBD2 (6 bases). V lost 3 bases and J lost 5, with 16 bases in between. The CDR3 sequence is 15 residues long. Germline CDR1 and CDR2: GTSNPN and SVGIG (reference sequence). The chain's CDR3 is CAWREGRKFTGELFF. CDR3 nucleotides: TGTGCCTGGAGGGAGGGCAGAAAGTTTACCGGGGAGCTGTTTTTT. The full variable domain, completed using reference TRBV30 and TRBJ2-2, is SQTIHQWPATLVQPVGSPLSLECTVEGTSNPNLYWYRQAAGRGLQLLFYSVGIGQISSEVPQNLSASRPQDRQFILSSKKLLLSDSGFYLCAWREGRKFTGELFFGEGSRLTVL.